One and the same sample provided the 16 T cell receptor beta chains below, sequenced in a study of PD-1 blockade in classical Hodgkin lymphoma. Time point denoted: cycle 4 day 1 (C4D1), after less than seven weeks of nivolumab. Brentuximab vedotin exposure varied among the patients, all of whom had relapsed after autologous stem cell transplantation. The protocol was immunoSEQ multiplex PCR, while the TCRdb copy is restricted to in-frame clones and leaves out a portion. The data contain about 21,000 clones, 85% to 90% of them seen just once; the ten biggest clones take up less than 15%. This specimen was peripheral blood mononuclear cells (PBMCs), taken before the fourth cycle of nivolumab. The receptors shown here come from a human donor with classical Hodgkin lymphoma.

This clone was picked up a small number of times. This rearrangement joins TRBV2 to TRBJ2-1, with 13 bases matching TRBD2. The CDR3 sequence is 15 residues long. V lost 6 bases and J lost 7; bases outside the gene matches: 6. The germline gives CDR1 SNHLY, CDR2 FYNNEI. In DNA, the CDR3 is TGTGCCAGCAGACCCACTAGCGGGAGGGCGAATGAGCAGTTCTTC. It codes for CASRPTSGRANEQFF.

The V and J genes are TRBV7-6 and TRBJ2-7; tentative D call: TRBD1 (6 bases). This CDR3 spans 15 amino acids. In germline, CDR1 is SGHVS, CDR2 FNYEAQ. The V end was cut by 4 bases, the J end by 2 bases, with 15 bases between. The CDR3 DNA follows: TGTGCCAGCAGCTCGTTCGGACAGACAGCCTACGAGCAGTACTTC. Protein: CASSSFGQTAYEQYF.

The chain couples TRBV19 to TRBJ2-7; D may be TRBD1 (5 bases). CDR3 size: 14 residues. The germline V gene encodes CDR1 LNHDA and CDR2 SQIVND (reference sequence). Trimming stripped 4 bases from V and 0 bases from J, with 10 bases between. The CDR3 spells CASSNPDNSYEQYF. In nucleotides, the CDR3 is TGTGCCAGTAGTAACCCGGACAACTCCTACGAGCAGTACTTC.

The chain is built from TRBV5-8 and TRBJ1-2, with TRBD1 matching 12 bases. The CDR3 is made up of 15 amino acids. The trim removed 4 bases at V and 4 bases at J, leaving 5 bases unmatched. CDR1 is SGHTS and CDR2 is YDEGEE in the germline V gene. The CDR3 DNA follows: TGTGCCAGCAGCCAAGGGACAGGGGGCAGCTATGGCTACACCTTC. Its translation: CASSQGTGGSYGYTF.

This chain uses TRBV30 with TRBJ2-5; D not resolved. V was clipped by 0 bases and J by 3 bases, with 8 bases between them. Germline V gene data show CDR1 as GTSNPN and CDR2 as SVGIG (reference sequence). This CDR3 contains 13 residues. The CDR3 loop is CAWSVVTEETQYF. CDR3 DNA sequence: TGTGCCTGGAGTGTTGTGACGGAAGAGACCCAGTACTTC.

The chain has TRBV28 and TRBJ2-3; no firm D call. Trimming removed 6 bases from V and 4 bases from J, with 8 bases in between. CDR3 length equals 12 residues. Germline V gives CDR1 MDHEN, CDR2 SYDVKM. CDR3 protein: CASRSSADTQYF. In nucleotides, the CDR3 is TGTGCCAGCAGGAGTAGTGCAGATACGCAGTATTTT.

The chain uses TRBV6-4 and TRBJ1-5; no clear D. The V gene's germline CDR1 is MRHNA and CDR2 SNTAGT. The CDR3 contains 13 residues. The ends were cut back, 3 bases at V and 4 bases at J, with 7 bases in the middle. CDR3: CASSEGRNQPQHF. In nucleotides, the CDR3 is TGTGCCAGCAGTGAGGGCAGGAATCAGCCCCAGCATTTT.

This clone was counted once. The chain couples TRBV15 to TRBJ2-5; no definite D call. Trimming took 0 bases from V and 4 from J, leaving 18 bases between them. This CDR3 contains 17 residues. Germline V gives CDR1 LNHNV, CDR2 YYDKDF (reference sequence). CDR3: CATSRDWAEGVPETQYF. The CDR3 DNA is TGTGCCACCAGCAGAGATTGGGCGGAAGGAGTCCCAGAGACCCAGTACTTC.

The chain recombines TRBV30 with TRBJ1-1, with a possible D match to TRBD1 (6 bases). Deletions cut 3 bases from V and 1 base from J, with 18 bases between. CDR1 and CDR2 from the germline V gene are GTSNPN and SVGIG (reference sequence). The CDR3 covers 16 residues. The CDR3 spells CAWRMWGGKRNTEAFF. The DNA for the CDR3 is TGTGCCTGGAGGATGTGGGGGGGCAAGAGGAACACTGAAGCTTTCTTT.

V is TRBV7-8 and J is TRBJ1-2; 11 nucleotides agree with TRBD1. V shed 1 base and J 8 bases; nucleotides not matched to a gene: 3. Germline lookup yields CDR1 SGHVS and CDR2 FQNEAQ. There are 14 residues in the CDR3. The CDR3 here is CASSLEGQGVGYTF. The CDR3 nucleotides are TGTGCCAGCAGCTTAGAGGGACAGGGGGTGGGCTACACCTTC.

The chain has TRBV9 and TRBJ1-2; no firm D call. Between the trimmed V and J ends, which lost 4 bases and 2 bases, there was a span of 9 bases. The CDR3 runs 13 residues. Germline CDR1 and CDR2: SGDLS and YYNGEE. Here the CDR3 DNA reads TGTGCCAGCAGCCCCGGACCCAACTATGGCTACACCTTC. Translated: CASSPGPNYGYTF.

The chain is built from TRBV5-6 and TRBJ2-7, with TRBD2 identical over 7 bases. The germline V gene encodes CDR1 SGHDT and CDR2 YYEEEE. After removal of 2 bases from V and 5 bases from J, the junction contained 13 bases not matched to a gene. The CDR3 runs 16 residues. The CDR3 bases are TGTGCCAGCAGCTTCAATTTACTGGGGGGGACGGACGAGCAGTACTTC. This translates into CASSFNLLGGTDEQYF. Combining the CDR3 with reference TRBV5-6 and TRBJ2-7 gives the whole variable domain DAGVTQSPTHLIKTRGQQVTLRCSPKSGHDTVSWYQQALGQGPQFIFQYYEEEERQRGNFPDRFSGHQFPNYSSELNVNALLLGDSALYLCASSFNLLGGTDEQYFGPGTRLTVT.

V usage is TRBV19 and J usage is TRBJ2-2, with 14 bases identical to TRBD2. The J segment lost 4 bases and the V segment lost 5 bases, leaving 9 bases of the junction unmatched. This CDR3 is built from 18 residues. CDR1 and CDR2 (germline): LNHDA, SQIVND (reference sequence). This CDR3 is CASSPRGLAGALTGELFF. The DNA of the CDR3 is TGTGCCAGTAGTCCGAGGGGACTAGCGGGGGCCCTCACCGGGGAGCTGTTTTTT.

This clone was seen a single time. This chain uses TRBV6-6 with TRBJ1-5; no reliable D call. This CDR3 has 14 residues. The germline gives CDR1 MNHNY, CDR2 SVGAGI (reference sequence). V lost 6 bases and J lost 2, with 11 bases in between. CDR3 DNA: TGTGCCAGCAGGAGGACTGGGGGCAATCAGCCCCAGCATTTT. This translates into CASRRTGGNQPQHF.

This rearrangement joins TRBV6-5 to TRBJ1-1, with 7 bases aligning to TRBD1. Germline lookup yields CDR1 MNHEY and CDR2 SVGAGI. The V gene end was trimmed by 4 bases and the J gene end by 0 bases; junction bases not matched to a gene: 2. The CDR3 runs 14 residues. The CDR3 is CASSLTGLNTEAFF. The DNA for the CDR3 is TGTGCCAGCAGTTTGACAGGGTTGAACACTGAAGCTTTCTTT.

The CDR3 DNA follows: TGTGCCAGCAGCTTGGAAGCAGCCTCCAACTATGGCTACACCTTC. Residues: CASSLEAASNYGYTF. The chain couples TRBV5-5 to TRBJ1-2, with D uncertain. Trimming took 0 bases from V and 2 from J, leaving 11 bases between them. This CDR3 comprises 15 residues. Germline CDR1 and CDR2: SGHKS and YYEKEE (reference sequence).